The sequence of this T cell receptor (beta chain) was determined in a study of cytomegalovirus exposure and HLA in healthy donors (dated by TCRdb to about 2017). Regarding the study in general: According to an earlier analysis of 550 to 700 of the donors, some 170 million T cells yielded 117 million unique TCR beta sequences and about 300 Gb of sequence data. Approximately 310 gigabases of sequencing data and approximately 93 million unique TCR sequences were included in an early release covering around 650 HLA-typed donors. Of the 300 to 500 genotyped donors, approximately 81% were placed in the genetic ancestry cluster associated with self-reported Caucasian donors. The aim of the study was to test whether cataloging public T cell receptors could identify signatures of past pathogen exposure. The study profiled the T cell repertoires of about 720 subjects by immunosequencing and related them to cytomegalovirus serostatus. A separate validation cohort of 100 to 150 different subjects was used in addition to the approximately 670-subject first cohort. High-throughput TCR immunosequencing, statistical association of individual TCRs with disease status, and machine learning were combined to predict cytomegalovirus infection status. A later analysis re-analyzed previously published TCR beta repertoires from 660 or so donors and added high-resolution HLA genotyping to study TCR occurrence patterns. Rather than using new phenotypic data, the later analysis identified candidate immune exposures from TCR beta sequences and from how often those sequences occurred across donors. An earlier analysis of a few hundred of the donors applied high-throughput TCR beta sequencing to assess whether each TCR beta V gene segment acted as functional or pseudogenic. Donor age, sex, ethnicity and CMV serostatus were collected together with the repertoire data. In a later genetic analysis, genome-wide SNP genotypes for about three fifths of the roughly 670 donors were used, and that subset was treated as a discovery cohort. Every repertoire in the discovery cohort had been generated on one and the same sequencing platform. Class I and class II HLA loci were covered by the typing at four-digit resolution. The number of donors typed differed by locus, with roughly 629-640 for A, B, C, DRB1 and DQB1, more than 500 for DQA1, 606 for DPA1, and some 440 for DPB1. Several DR-DQ haplotypes were handled as single units for association and clustering, since linkage in the cohort was strong. Across approximately 420 genotyped donors of the cohort, an average of about 200,000 unique TCR beta nucleotide sequences per donor were sequenced, and 15% to 20% of those sequences were non-productive.

Points the paper makes about the study in general: In a later analysis, around 15,000 TCR beta sequences were associated with specific HLA alleles at a false discovery rate of 0.05. In a later analysis, several top co-occurrence clusters were reported to appear linked to parvovirus B19, influenza, CMV and Epstein-Barr virus. Presence/absence analyses assumed roughly uniform sequencing depth across donors, an assumption that may not hold. HLA typing was unavailable for some donors at each locus, so association tests used only the typed subset. Broadly in line with IMGT annotations, most TCR beta V segments showed up in productive rearrangements about 90% or about 30% of the time in an earlier analysis of about 500 of the donors. The classifier was reported to diagnose cytomegalovirus status with high specificity and sensitivity in both the original cohort and the validation cohort. According to a later analysis, most CMV-associated TCR beta chains appeared to be HLA-restricted, and the HLA associations seemed to be driven largely by CMV exposure. In vitro tests confirmed that a few of the cytomegalovirus-associated TCR beta chains recognize cytomegalovirus antigens. Because the 87-base-pair reads could not distinguish some IMGT-functional V segments, including TRBV6-2 and TRBV6-3, those segments were excluded. In a later analysis, HLA-associated TCR beta chains showed more clonal expansion and lower generation probabilities than non-associated chains that were equally common. Assigning TCR associations to individual alleles was difficult when HLA alleles, especially DR and DQ, strongly co-occurred. While some public TCRs were present in many individuals, most TCR sequences turned up only very rarely across donors. A later genetic analysis reported fewer N-insertions in productive TCRs among donors in an Asian-associated ancestry cluster than the roughly 620-donor mean. A later analysis found that TCR association rates varied across HLA loci, with DRB1 alleles showing the most associated TCRs and HLA-C alleles the fewest. The authors suggested that the approach could potentially be extended to other disease states and immunological phenotypes. For the cohort, immune exposure information was limited to CMV serostatus. The study listed approximately 160 TCR beta chains as associated with cytomegalovirus. This cohort had only TCR beta chains sequenced, and the lack of alpha or paired-chain data limited which features could be detected. A cluster of highly shared sequence variants was judged likely to be a technical artifact of the sequencing pipeline. Because counts were too low, 15 to 20 rarely observed V segments, including chromosome 9 orphons, were excluded from the earlier analysis of several hundred of the donors. Linkage disequilibrium might explain the correlated functional status among segregating V segments, but an unknown experimental factor could not be excluded. A further reported finding was that TCR beta sequences accurately predicted the HLA-A and HLA-B alleles for most subjects in the first cohort. In a later genetic analysis, a missense DCLRE1C variant was associated with V-gene and J-gene trimming of TCR beta chains, and the association was replicated in an independent cohort.

The library was made by the immunoSEQ multiplex PCR assay. For the multiplex PCR, a mixture combining 60 forward primers for TCR Vbeta segments and 13 reverse primers for TCR Jbeta segments was used. The CDR3 region of rearranged TCR beta genes was amplified from genomic DNA by a multiplex PCR assay. Amplified TCR beta libraries were sequenced as 87-base-pair reads on the Illumina HiSeq System. As for the authors' bioinformatics: A later analysis tallied 80 million to 95 million unique TCR beta chains across the approximately 670 repertoires, and roughly 11 million of those chains were shared by two or more donors. Raw reads were error-corrected and collapsed into unique sequences with a nearest-neighbor algorithm that merged closely related sequences to remove PCR and sequencing errors. Alignment of CDR3 sequences to IMGT reference sequences was used to assign V, D and J gene segments. For a sequence to be retained, a match of at least six nucleotides to both a V gene segment and a J gene segment was required. Rearrangements were called productive when the CDR3 lacked stop codons and stayed in frame with V and J; all others were non-productive. CDR3 was defined by IMGT convention, running from the second conserved V-encoded cysteine to the conserved J-encoded phenylalanine. The earlier analysis of 450 to 750 of the donors excluded any sequence lacking an unambiguous match to a single V gene segment. An earlier analysis of a few hundred of the donors called V segments functional above 56.7% productive rearrangements and segregating when the between-donor standard deviation exceeded 5%. To diagnose cytomegalovirus status from the catalog of TCR beta chain sequences, a statistical classification framework was built. In a later analysis, TCR nucleotide sequences were compared against IMGT/GENE-DB human TR gene sequences so that V and J genes could be assigned. The TCRdist pipeline was used in a later analysis to assign CDR3 sequences and most-parsimonious VDJ recombination scenarios. A later analysis defined each TCR beta chain by its CDR3 amino acid sequence plus V-gene family, and excluded reads lacking a unique V-gene family. In a later analysis, around 600 highly shared, low-generation-probability nucleotide sequences were removed to address suspected cross-contamination and a sequencing artifact. A later analysis calculated a clonal expansion index for each public chain from normalized within-repertoire ranks of inferred template counts. In a later analysis, generation probabilities were computed using a VDJ recombination model fitted to out-of-frame rearrangements, and the results were checked against IGoR. A later analysis scored TCR-TCR, TCR-HLA and TCR-CMV co-occurrence with hypergeometric tests, applying a repertoire-size bias correction to TCR pairs. False discovery rates were estimated in a later analysis by permuting HLA or CMV assignments 20 times. In a later analysis, co-occurring TCRs were grouped with DBSCAN, and TCRdist sequence similarity was added when clustering was performed within HLA-allele-positive subsets. For co-occurrence clustering, repertoires with fewer than 30,000 or more than 120,000 public chains were excluded, along with four to six repertoires with anomalous nucleotide sharing. TCRdb's version of the immuneACCESS table is confined to in-frame rearrangements and falls short of the full clone set. An unresolved V gene accounts for under half of the shortfall where checked; the remainder is of unknown origin. D and trimming come from the DNA, and the V and J calls and clone size come from that table. The sample records 150,000 or so clones, approximately 73% of which are singletons. The top ten constitute about 9.4% of the sample.

On this clone: The antigen it recognizes is unknown. No much larger clonotype is one base removed from it; base qualities were not supplied.

For CDR1 and CDR2, the germline V gene (reference sequence) lists MNHNY and SVGAGI. V has 4 bases trimmed and J has 5 bases trimmed; junction bases matching no gene number 7. Measured from the cysteine to the phenylalanine, the CDR3 is 15 residues long. The sequence is cut down to CDR3 DNA, 45 bases in frame from base 1. The cohort comprised several hundred healthy bone marrow donors. At the time of sampling, every cohort member was nominally healthy, though immune exposures that went unrecorded were likely present. The donor was CMV seropositive and belonged to the group of 250 to 350 seropositive cohort members. Every donor gave a peripheral blood sample, and the peripheral blood mononuclear cells from that sample were used for TCR beta sequencing. The Qiagen DNeasy Blood Extraction Kit was used to extract genomic DNA from the blood cell samples.

Material for sequencing was PBMCs. The chain uses TRBV6-6 and TRBJ1-2; 10 bases in the middle match TRBD1. The clonotype comes from a man younger than 45 in good health and CMV-seropositive. The CDR3 amino acid sequence is: CASSSRDRGSYGYTF. In nucleotides, the sequence is TGTGCCAGCAGTTCCCGGGACAGGGGATCTTATGGCTACACCTTC.